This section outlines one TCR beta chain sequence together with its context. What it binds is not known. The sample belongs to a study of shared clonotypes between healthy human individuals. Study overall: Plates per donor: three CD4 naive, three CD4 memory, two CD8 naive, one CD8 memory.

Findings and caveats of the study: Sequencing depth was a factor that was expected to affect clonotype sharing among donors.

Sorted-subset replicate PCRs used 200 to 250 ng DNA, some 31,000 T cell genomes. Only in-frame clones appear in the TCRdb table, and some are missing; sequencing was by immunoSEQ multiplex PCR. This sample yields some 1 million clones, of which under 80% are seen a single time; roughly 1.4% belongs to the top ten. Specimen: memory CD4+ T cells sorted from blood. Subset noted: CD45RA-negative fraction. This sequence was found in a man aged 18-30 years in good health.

The CDR3 DNA sequence: TGTGCCTGGACCCGGGCCCGGACTAGCGGGAGAGGCTGGGCAGATACGCAGTATTTT. The encoded protein is CAWTRARTSGRGWADTQYF. The gene calls are TRBV30 and TRBJ2-3; 13 bases fit TRBD2. Trimming took 4 bases from V and 4 from J; bases not matched to a gene: 17. CDR1 is GTSNPN and CDR2 is SVGIG in the germline V gene (reference sequence). The CDR3 runs to 19 residues. Full variable domain (outside the CDR3, taken from reference TRBV30 and TRBJ2-3): SQTIHQWPATLVQPVGSPLSLECTVEGTSNPNLYWYRQAAGRGLQLLFYSVGIGQISSEVPQNLSASRPQDRQFILSSKKLLLSDSGFYLCAWTRARTSGRGWADTQYFGPGTRLTVL.